One and the same sample provided the 24 T cell receptor beta chains below, sequenced in a study of blood T cell repertoires in COVID-19. The data were produced by immunoSEQ multiplex PCR, yet TCRdb's version contains in-frame clones alone and is incomplete. The table has some 97,000 clones, 85% to 90% seen once. Sequenced material: peripheral blood. The origin of the receptors is a human donor in a cohort sampled during active COVID-19.

This clone was seen a single time. The chain combines TRBV10-3 with TRBJ1-3, with D hard to call. The CDR3 consists of 14 residues. The V and J ends lost 4 bases and 0 bases respectively, with 7 bases between them. Germline-derived CDR1 and CDR2 are ENHRY and SYGVKD. The chain's CDR3 is CAISVGTSGNTIYF. The CDR3 bases are TGTGCCATCAGTGTGGGCACCTCTGGAAACACCATATATTTT.

The V gene is TRBV6-5, the J gene TRBJ1-2; no clear D gene. The CDR3 length is 15 residues. Germline V gene lookup returns CDR1 MNHEY and CDR2 SVGAGI. Trimming pared 2 bases from V and 2 bases from J, leaving 12 bases between. The CDR3 protein is CASSYDISGNYGYTF. The CDR3, as DNA: TGTGCCAGCAGTTACGACATCAGTGGAAACTATGGCTACACCTTC.

The V gene is TRBV10-2, the J gene TRBJ2-7; no definite D call. Trimming removed 3 bases at V and 3 bases at J, with 12 bases between. CDR1 WSHSY and CDR2 SAAADI come from the germline V gene. This CDR3 is 14 amino acids long. As DNA, the CDR3 is TGCGCCAGCAGTGAAACCCCATCCTACTACGAGCAGTACTTC. It translates to CASSETPSYYEQYF.

This chain links TRBV7-2 with TRBJ2-3; tentative D call: TRBD1 (6 bases). Per the germline V gene, CDR1 is SGHTA and CDR2 is FQGNSA. This CDR3 region has 15 residues. Between the trimmed V and J ends, which lost 2 bases and 4 bases, there was a span of 13 bases. DNA of the CDR3: TGTGCCAGCAGCTTATTTCCCAGGGGTCCAGATACGCAGTATTTT. Translation gives CASSLFPRGPDTQYF. The full variable domain, completed using reference TRBV7-2 and TRBJ2-3, is GAGVSQSPSNKVTEKGKDVELRCDPISGHTALYWYRQSLGQGLEFLIYFQGNSAPDKSGLPSDRFSAERTGGSVSTLTIQRTQQEDSAVYLCASSLFPRGPDTQYFGPGTRLTVL.

V and J are TRBV30 and TRBJ1-5, with D unresolved. The CDR3 loop spans 13 amino acids. Germline V lookup: CDR1 GTSNPN, CDR2 SVGIG (reference sequence). V was cut by 2 bases and J by 4 bases, with 9 bases left in between. CDR3 protein: CAWSPDGNQPQHF. The DNA of the CDR3 is TGTGCCTGGAGTCCCGACGGGAATCAGCCCCAGCATTTT.

The chain joins TRBV5-4 to TRBJ1-2; no definite D call. V lost 4 bases to trimming and J lost 4 bases, with 17 bases between them. This CDR3 spans 15 amino acids. CDR1 is SGHNT, CDR2 YYREEE, per germline (reference sequence). The CDR3 bases are TGTGCCAGCAGCCCCGGGGTTAGTGGAAGCTATGGCTACACCTTC. The encoded protein is CASSPGVSGSYGYTF.

The chain recombines TRBV19 with TRBJ2-7; TRBD1 might be the D (5 bases). The CDR3 totals 14 residues. V dropped 1 base and J dropped 0 bases, with 7 bases sitting between them. In germline, CDR1 is LNHDA, CDR2 SQIVND (reference sequence). As DNA, the CDR3 is TGTGCCAGTAGTATAGGGACATTCTCCTACGAGCAGTACTTC. This translates into CASSIGTFSYEQYF.

This clone was seen just once. The chain links TRBV3-1 (or the pseudogene TRBV3-2) to TRBJ2-2; D is perhaps TRBD1 (6 bases). V was clipped by 2 bases and J by 5 bases, with 12 bases between them. The CDR3 runs 15 residues. CDR1 is LGHDT and CDR2 is YNNKEL in the germline V gene (reference sequence). The CDR3 region is CASSQPGETTGELFF. For the CDR3, the DNA is TGTGCCAGCAGCCAACCAGGGGAAACTACCGGGGAGCTGTTTTTT.

The chain uses TRBV29-1 and TRBJ1-1, with TRBD1 as a possible D gene (6 bases). The CDR3 is 11 residues long. Germline V gene sequence: CDR1 SQVTM, CDR2 ANQGSEA. V gave up 3 bases and J gave up 4 bases, with 6 bases separating them. For the CDR3, the DNA is TGCAGCGTTGACAGGGGCACTGAAGCTTTCTTT. Translation: CSVDRGTEAFF.

V is TRBV14 and J is TRBJ2-3, with TRBD1 identical over 9 bases. The CDR3 is 14 residues long. Germline V CDR1 and CDR2: SGHDN, FVKESK. The junction had 4 bases not matched to a gene; V was cut back by 5 bases and J by 4 bases. The DNA for the CDR3 is TGTGCCAGCAGCGTTCGACAGGGGGCAGATACGCAGTATTTT. Translation: CASSVRQGADTQYF.

This clone was picked up one time. The CDR3 loop is CASSGPGQGNYNEQFF. CDR3 nucleotide sequence: TGTGCCAGCAGTGGGCCCGGACAGGGGAACTACAATGAGCAGTTCTTC. This chain links TRBV6-1 with TRBJ2-1, with TRBD1 matching 9 bases. After removal of 4 bases from V and 3 bases from J, the junction contained 7 bases not matched to a gene. The CDR3 runs 16 residues. Germline CDR1 is MNHNS and CDR2 is SASEGT.

The chain combines TRBV6-2 or TRBV6-3 with TRBJ2-1, with TRBD1 as a possible D gene (6 bases). The germline V gene has CDR1 MNHEY and CDR2 SVGEGT. CDR3 length equals 15 residues. V shed 2 bases and J shed 3 bases, with 11 bases lying between them. CDR3 DNA sequence: TGTGCCAGCAGTTACCCGGGCAGGGGCTACAATGAGCAGTTCTTC. Translating it yields CASSYPGRGYNEQFF.

This clone was picked up one time. The same CDR3 can be traced to other DNA sequences in this sample. The V call is TRBV6-5, the J call TRBJ2-7, with 8 bases that match TRBD2. CDR3 size: 14 residues. J was trimmed by 4 bases and V by 0 bases; bases with no gene match: 2. Germline CDR1 reads MNHEY; CDR2 reads SVGAGI. The CDR3 sequence: CASSYSRGAYEQYF. The CDR3 DNA reads TGTGCCAGCAGTTACTCGCGGGGGGCATACGAGCAGTACTTC.

This chain connects TRBV27 to TRBJ2-1, with TRBD2 matching 11 bases. The ends lost 5 bases at V and 5 bases at J; junction bases unmatched: 8. The germline gives CDR1 MNHEY, CDR2 SMNVEV (reference sequence). The CDR3 extends over 16 amino acids. DNA of the CDR3: TGTGCCAGCAGTACCTTACTAGCGGGAGAAAACAATGAGCAGTTCTTC. It is translated as CASSTLLAGENNEQFF.

The rearrangement links TRBV14 to TRBJ2-4, with TRBD1 identical over 7 bases. V was pared by 6 bases and J by 3 bases, with 14 bases of the junction left unmatched. The CDR3 runs to 17 residues. In germline, CDR1 is SGHDN, CDR2 FVKESK. The CDR3 DNA sequence: TGTGCCAGCAGAGGAGTGACAGGGATTCTAGGCAAAAACATTCAGTACTTC. This gives the protein CASRGVTGILGKNIQYF.

The rearrangement uses TRBV2 and TRBJ2-7; D unclear. The germline V and J ends were trimmed by 1 base and 0 bases, with 10 bases remaining between them. This CDR3 comprises 15 residues. Germline CDR1 is SNHLY and CDR2 is FYNNEI. The DNA for the CDR3 is TGTGCCAGCAGTGAAGAGGAGCTCTTCTCCTACGAGCAGTACTTC. Protein product: CASSEEELFSYEQYF.

The chain recombines TRBV28 with TRBJ2-7, with a possible D match to TRBD2 (6 bases). Trimming took 3 bases from V and 4 from J, leaving 13 bases between them. Germline V gene data show CDR1 as MDHEN and CDR2 as SYDVKM. The CDR3 runs to 14 residues. The CDR3 DNA is TGTGCCAGCAGTTTCAGGGAGGTGGGGTACGAGCAGTACTTC. It translates to CASSFREVGYEQYF.

The chain recombines TRBV2 with TRBJ1-5; D unresolved. The CDR3 sequence is 11 residues long. Trimming took 5 bases from V and 6 from J, leaving 5 bases between them. Looked up from germline, CDR1 is SNHLY and CDR2 is FYNNEI. The CDR3 DNA reads TGTGCCAGCAGTAGCGGTCAGCCCCAGCATTTT. Translated: CASSSGQPQHF.

This sequence joins TRBV10-2 and TRBJ1-5; D gene uncertain. The germline V gene encodes CDR1 WSHSY and CDR2 SAAADI. This CDR3 comprises 15 residues. Deletions cut 7 bases from V and 4 bases from J, with 17 bases between. This chain's CDR3 is CASNLRGGGNQPQHF. CDR3 sequence (DNA): TGCGCCAGCAACCTACGGGGAGGTGGAAATCAGCCCCAGCATTTT.

A few counts support this clone. J is TRBJ1-1 and V is TRBV5-1; TRBD1 aligns across 7 bases. Unmatched junction bases numbered 4, after V lost 4 bases and J lost 4 bases. Per the germline V gene, CDR1 is SGHRS and CDR2 is YFSETQ. The CDR3 length is 13 residues. The CDR3 DNA sequence: TGCGCCAGCAGCCACCCAGGGGGCACTGAAGCTTTCTTT. Amino acid sequence: CASSHPGGTEAFF.

V and J are TRBV18 and TRBJ1-1; possibly TRBD1 for D (6 bases). Germline V gene lookup returns CDR1 KGHSH and CDR2 LQKENI. Trimming took off 5 bases at V and 1 base at J, with 11 bases between the two ends. This CDR3 comprises 14 residues. The CDR3 region is CASSERGANTEAFF. CDR3 coding DNA: TGTGCCAGCTCAGAGCGGGGGGCGAACACTGAAGCTTTCTTT. Supplemented by reference TRBV18 and TRBJ1-1, the full variable domain reads NAGVMQNPRHLVRRRGQEARLRCSPMKGHSHVYWYRQLPEEGLKFMVYLQKENIIDESGMPKERFSAEFPKEGPSILRIQQVVRGDSAAYFCASSERGANTEAFFGQGTRLTVV.

J is TRBJ1-4 and V is TRBV7-2, with D possibly being TRBD1 (5 bases). The V gene lost 5 bases and the J gene lost 2 bases, with 12 bases spanning the gap. Germline V gene sequence: CDR1 SGHTA, CDR2 FQGNSA. The CDR3 runs to 15 residues. The CDR3 is CASSPTGWTNEKLFF. In nucleotides, the CDR3 is TGTGCCAGCAGCCCCACAGGCTGGACTAATGAAAAACTGTTTTTT.

The V call is TRBV5-1, the J call TRBJ2-1, with 9 bases lining up with TRBD2. This CDR3 has 14 amino acids. J gave up 6 bases and V 4 bases, and 5 bases lay outside the gene matches. CDR1 SGHRS and CDR2 YFSETQ come from the germline V gene. The CDR3 here is CASSPGLAANEQFF. The DNA for the CDR3 is TGCGCCAGCAGCCCGGGACTAGCAGCCAATGAGCAGTTCTTC.

Remarks on this clone: Germline is not matched at one junction end, which may reflect a read error. The V gene is TRBV7-7, the J gene TRBJ2-1; 9 nucleotides line up with TRBD1. This CDR3 is built from 15 residues. Germline CDR1 reads SSHAT; CDR2 reads FNYEAQ (reference sequence). CDR3 coding DNA: TGTGCTAGCAGCCCACAGGGGGCATCCTACAATGAGCAGTTCTTC. This codes for CASSPQGASYNEQFF.